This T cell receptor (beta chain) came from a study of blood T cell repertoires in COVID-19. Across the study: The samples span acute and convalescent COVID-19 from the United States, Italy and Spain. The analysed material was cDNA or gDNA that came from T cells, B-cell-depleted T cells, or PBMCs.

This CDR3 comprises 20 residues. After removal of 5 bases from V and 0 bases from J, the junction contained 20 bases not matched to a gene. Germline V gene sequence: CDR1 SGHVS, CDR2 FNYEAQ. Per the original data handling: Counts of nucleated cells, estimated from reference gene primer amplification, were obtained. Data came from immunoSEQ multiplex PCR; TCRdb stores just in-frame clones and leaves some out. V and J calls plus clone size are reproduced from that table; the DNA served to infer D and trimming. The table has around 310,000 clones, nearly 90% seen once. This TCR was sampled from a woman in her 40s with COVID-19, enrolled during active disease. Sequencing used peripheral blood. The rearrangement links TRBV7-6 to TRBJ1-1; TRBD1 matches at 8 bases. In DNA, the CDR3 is TGTGCCAGCAGCCCCAGTGGCAGGGGGCAAACGAGATGGATGAACACTGAAGCTTTCTTT. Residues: CASSPSGRGQTRWMNTEAFF. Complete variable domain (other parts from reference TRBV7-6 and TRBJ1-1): GAGVSQSPRYKVTKRGQDVALRCDPISGHVSLYWYRQALGQGPEFLTYFNYEAQQDKSGLPNDRFSAERPEGSISTLTIQRTEQRDSAMYRCASSPSGRGQTRWMNTEAFFGQGTRLTVV.